A single T cell receptor (beta chain) is shown here with its context. Germline V gene data show CDR1 as SGHTA and CDR2 as FQGNSA. V was clipped by 5 bases and J by 0 bases; unmatched bases: 12. The CDR3 spans 17 residues. The sample originates from a study of blood T cell repertoires in COVID-19. Background on the study: The United States, Italy and Spain provided the acute and convalescent COVID-19 samples. T cells, B-cell-depleted T cells, or PBMCs provided the cDNA or gDNA that served as material.

Original data processing: Estimation of nucleated cell counts relied on the amplification of reference gene primers. Repertoires were generated with immunoSEQ multiplex PCR, while TCRdb's copy carries only in-frame clones and drops some. Clone size and the V and J calls come from that table; the DNA yielded D and trimming. The repertoire includes about 170,000 clones, approximately 84% of them detected once, and less than 3.5% sits in the top ten. It was during active infection that Seattle patients were enrolled and then longitudinally followed. The sample was peripheral blood. The clonotype was recovered from an elderly woman with COVID-19, enrolled during active disease. This chain uses TRBV7-2 with TRBJ1-1, with 7 bases matching TRBD1. CDR3 sequence: CASSLPPTGHVNTEAFF. The CDR3 bases are TGTGCCAGCAGCCTACCCCCGACAGGGCATGTGAACACTGAAGCTTTCTTT.